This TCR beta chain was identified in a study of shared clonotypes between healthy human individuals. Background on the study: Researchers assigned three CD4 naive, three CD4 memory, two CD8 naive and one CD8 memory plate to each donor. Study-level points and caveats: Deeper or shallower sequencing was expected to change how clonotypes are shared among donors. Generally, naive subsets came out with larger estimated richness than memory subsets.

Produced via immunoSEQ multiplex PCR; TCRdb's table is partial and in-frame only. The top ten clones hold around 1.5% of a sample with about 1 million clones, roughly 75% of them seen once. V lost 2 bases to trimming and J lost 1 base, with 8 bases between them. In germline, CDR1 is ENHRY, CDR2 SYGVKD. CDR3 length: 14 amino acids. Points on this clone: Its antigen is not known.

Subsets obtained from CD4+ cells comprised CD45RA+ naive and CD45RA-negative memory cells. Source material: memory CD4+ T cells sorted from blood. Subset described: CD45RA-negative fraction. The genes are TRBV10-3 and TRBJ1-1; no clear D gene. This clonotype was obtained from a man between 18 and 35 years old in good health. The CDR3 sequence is CAISESRENTEAFF. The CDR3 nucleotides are TGTGCCATCAGTGAGAGCCGGGAGAACACTGAAGCTTTCTTT.